The clone carrying this T cell receptor (beta chain) occurred a few times. Antigen unknown. CDR3 length: 14 residues. With 6 bases clipped from V and 5 bases from J, the junction kept 5 bases outside the gene matches. In germline, CDR1 is SGHTS, CDR2 YDEGEE. Quantitative 5'-RACE with molecular barcodes was used to make the TCR beta libraries. TCRdb redid the calling of the 5' RACE reads with MiXCR, one entry per CDR3 protein. In the table there are roughly 180,000 distinct CDR3 sequences, around 8.9% of which are singletons. The data belong to a study of CD8 T cells in ankylosing spondylitis. Study observations and caveats: Disease-linked clones displayed a CD8+ phenotype and appeared relatively rarely in peripheral blood. Disease-linked clones reportedly concentrated significantly in matched ankylosing spondylitis synovial fluid.

The chain joins TRBV5-8 to TRBJ2-7, with 13 bases aligning to TRBD2. The TCR originated in a female donor with ankylosing spondylitis or in good health (not recorded which). Sequencing was done on a sample of blood, either unsorted or a sorted T cell fraction (not recorded which). The CDR3 protein is CASTYGLAGDEQYF. CDR3 nucleotide sequence: TGTGCCAGCACCTATGGACTAGCGGGAGACGAGCAGTACTTC.